What follows describes a single T cell receptor (beta chain). This clonotype is assessed as medium-sized (0.01 to 0.1%). Its antigen target is currently unknown. The input lacks base qualities; no much larger clone sits a single base away. This sample is part of a study of T cells of healthy individuals (dated by TCRdb to between 2018 and 2020). The CDR3, cysteine through phenylalanine, is 15 amino acids long. CDR3 DNA is the only sequence kept; it has 45 bases, read in frame from the first base. The CDR1 and CDR2 encoded by the germline V gene are MGHRA and YSYEKL. The germline V and J ends show losses of 4 bases and 3 bases respectively, and no gene match explains 1 base of the junction. The library relied on 5' RACE. The sequencer listed for this sample is Illumina MiSeq. Using fastp at Q25 and MiXCR, TCRdb reprocessed the public reads and kept productive beta chains. All rows with the same CDR3 protein become a single entry with the most common DNA and genes. The sample table contains over 95,000 distinct CDR3 sequences; only one count was recorded for around 17% of them. Over 5% of the sample lies in the top ten.

The sequence came from a human donor in good health. The chain joins TRBV4-1 to TRBJ2-3; 13 middle bases align to TRBD2. The CDR3 reads as follows: CASSLGLAGTDTQYF. The nucleotide sequence is given as TGCGCCAGCAGCCTGGGACTAGCGGGGACAGATACGCAGTATTTT.